This is a list of T cell receptor beta chains from one sample in a study of T cells after yellow fever vaccination. TCRdb reprocessed the 5' RACE reads via MiXCR and lists one record per CDR3 protein. The sample consists of approximately 27,000 distinct CDR3 sequences, 5.5% of them appearing once. The sample was PBMCs, either bulk or a sorted T-cell subset (CD4+, CD8+, memory, or dextramer-sorted; not recorded which), taken 15 days after the yellow fever booster vaccination. These receptors all come from a man aged 25 to 40 who received the YFV17D yellow fever vaccine. Each CDR3 is given with its conserved first and last residue. The order of the fields is clone size, V gene, D gene, J gene, CDR3 DNA, CDR3 protein. A D gene is named only where the DNA matches it firmly. Clone size is not always given. Where it is, it says once, few, many or a class for expanded clones.

clone_size: -
v_call: TRBV21-1
d_call: -
j_call: TRBJ1-1
cdr3_nt: TGTGCCAGCAGCAAGGCCCACAGGGAGATGAACACTGAAGCTTTCTTT
cdr3_aa: CASSKAHREMNTEAFF

clone_size: many
v_call: TRBV5-1
d_call: -
j_call: TRBJ2-7
cdr3_nt: TGCGCCAGCAGCAGGGTTGACTCCTACGAGCAGTACTTC
cdr3_aa: CASSRVDSYEQYF

clone_size: many
v_call: TRBV28
d_call: TRBD1
j_call: TRBJ1-4
cdr3_nt: TGTGCCAGTAAACAGGGGAATGGAAAACTGTTTTTT
cdr3_aa: CASKQGNGKLFF

clone_size: few
v_call: TRBV29-1
d_call: -
j_call: TRBJ2-7
cdr3_nt: TGCAGCGTTGAAGATCCAGCGGAGCAGTACTTC
cdr3_aa: CSVEDPAEQYF

clone_size: many
v_call: TRBV12-5
d_call: -
j_call: TRBJ2-7
cdr3_nt: TGTGCTAGTGCCAACGCCCCCTCCATAGCGGCCTACGAGCAGTACTTC
cdr3_aa: CASANAPSIAAYEQYF

clone_size: many
v_call: TRBV27
d_call: -
j_call: TRBJ2-1
cdr3_nt: TGTGCCAGCAGTTCATGGAGGGCCGATGAGCAGTTCTTC
cdr3_aa: CASSSWRADEQFF

clone_size: many
v_call: TRBV4-3
d_call: -
j_call: TRBJ2-1
cdr3_nt: TGCGCCAGCAGCCAAGAATCTTCACACAATGAGCAGTTCTTC
cdr3_aa: CASSQESSHNEQFF

clone_size: -
v_call: TRBV15
d_call: -
j_call: TRBJ2-1
cdr3_nt: TGTGCCACCAGCAGCCCCGGGGGGCATGAGCAGTTCTTC
cdr3_aa: CATSSPGGHEQFF

clone_size: many
v_call: TRBV5-1
d_call: -
j_call: TRBJ2-1
cdr3_nt: TGCGCCAGCAGATTGGACAGTGACTACAATGAGCAGTTCTTC
cdr3_aa: CASRLDSDYNEQFF

clone_size: many
v_call: TRBV29-1
d_call: TRBD1
j_call: TRBJ1-2
cdr3_nt: TGCAGCGTCCAAACGCAGACAGGGACCTATGGCTACACCTTC
cdr3_aa: CSVQTQTGTYGYTF

clone_size: many
v_call: TRBV28
d_call: -
j_call: TRBJ2-7
cdr3_nt: TGTGCCAGCAGTTTAAGCCCGGGCCGACGACTAGAGGAGCAGTACTTC
cdr3_aa: CASSLSPGRRLEEQYF

clone_size: many
v_call: TRBV5-6
d_call: -
j_call: TRBJ2-1
cdr3_nt: TGTGCCAGCAGCTTGCTGGCGGGAAAGGACAATGAGCAGTTCTTC
cdr3_aa: CASSLLAGKDNEQFF

clone_size: many
v_call: TRBV27
d_call: -
j_call: TRBJ2-1
cdr3_nt: TGTGCCAGCTCCCTCGCAGGAGGATCCTACAATGAGCAGTTCTTC
cdr3_aa: CASSLAGGSYNEQFF

clone_size: many
v_call: TRBV20-1
d_call: -
j_call: TRBJ2-5
cdr3_nt: TGCAGTGCCGATCGAAACCAAGAGACCCAGTACTTC
cdr3_aa: CSADRNQETQYF

clone_size: many
v_call: TRBV3-1
d_call: -
j_call: TRBJ1-5
cdr3_nt: TGTGCCAGCAGCCAATATAAGGATCAGCCCCAGCATTTT
cdr3_aa: CASSQYKDQPQHF

clone_size: many
v_call: TRBV7-2
d_call: TRBD2
j_call: TRBJ2-3
cdr3_nt: TGTGCCAGCAGCTGGCGGGAGGGCCCGGATACGCAGTATTTT
cdr3_aa: CASSWREGPDTQYF

clone_size: many
v_call: TRBV11-2
d_call: -
j_call: TRBJ1-6
cdr3_nt: TGTGCCAGCAGCCACGAACCGAATTCACCCCTCCACTTT
cdr3_aa: CASSHEPNSPLHF

clone_size: many
v_call: TRBV20-1
d_call: -
j_call: TRBJ2-5
cdr3_nt: TGCAGTGCTAGAGATGAGGGCCCGGAGACCCAGTACTTC
cdr3_aa: CSARDEGPETQYF

clone_size: few
v_call: TRBV29-1
d_call: TRBD2
j_call: TRBJ2-7
cdr3_nt: TGCAGCGCCCGGAAACCGGGACTAGCGGGAGGCGAGCAGTACTTC
cdr3_aa: CSARKPGLAGGEQYF

clone_size: many
v_call: TRBV4-3
d_call: TRBD1
j_call: TRBJ2-2
cdr3_nt: TGCGCCAGCAGCCTGATGACAGGGCCGGCCGGGGAGCTGTTTTTT
cdr3_aa: CASSLMTGPAGELFF

clone_size: many
v_call: TRBV5-1
d_call: TRBD1
j_call: TRBJ2-7
cdr3_nt: TGCGCCAGCAGCCACGGACAGGGGACCTACGAGCAGTACTTC
cdr3_aa: CASSHGQGTYEQYF

clone_size: many
v_call: TRBV20-1
d_call: -
j_call: TRBJ2-1
cdr3_nt: TGCAGTGCTAGAGGGAAATTTTCCTACAATGAGCAGTTCTTC
cdr3_aa: CSARGKFSYNEQFF

clone_size: many
v_call: TRBV10-3
d_call: -
j_call: TRBJ2-1
cdr3_nt: TGTGCCATCAGTGTTAGTAGTGGCTCCTACAATGAGCAGTTCTTC
cdr3_aa: CAISVSSGSYNEQFF

clone_size: many
v_call: TRBV20-1
d_call: TRBD2
j_call: TRBJ2-7
cdr3_nt: TGCAGTGCCCGAGGGACTAGCGGGCGCTTTTCCTACGAGCAGTACTTC
cdr3_aa: CSARGTSGRFSYEQYF

clone_size: many
v_call: TRBV27
d_call: -
j_call: TRBJ2-7
cdr3_nt: TGTGCCAGCATGGGCGGGGCATCCTACGAGCAGTACTTC
cdr3_aa: CASMGGASYEQYF